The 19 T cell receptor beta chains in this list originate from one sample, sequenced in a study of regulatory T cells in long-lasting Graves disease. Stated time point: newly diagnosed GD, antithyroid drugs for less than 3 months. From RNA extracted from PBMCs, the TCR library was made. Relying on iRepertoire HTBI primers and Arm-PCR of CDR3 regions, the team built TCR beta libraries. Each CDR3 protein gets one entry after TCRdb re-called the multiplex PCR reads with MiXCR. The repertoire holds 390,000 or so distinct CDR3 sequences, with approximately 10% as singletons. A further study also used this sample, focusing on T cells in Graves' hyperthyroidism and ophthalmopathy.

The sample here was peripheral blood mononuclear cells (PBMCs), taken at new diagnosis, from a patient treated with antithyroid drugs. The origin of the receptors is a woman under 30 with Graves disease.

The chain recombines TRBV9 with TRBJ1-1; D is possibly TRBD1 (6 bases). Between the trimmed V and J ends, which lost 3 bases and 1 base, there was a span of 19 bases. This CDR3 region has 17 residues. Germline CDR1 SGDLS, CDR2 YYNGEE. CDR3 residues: CASSGWVGGGGNTEAFF. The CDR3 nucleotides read TGTGCCAGCAGCGGGTGGGTTGGCGGAGGGGGGAACACTGAAGCTTTCTTT. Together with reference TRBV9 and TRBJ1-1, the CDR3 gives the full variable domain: DSGVTQTPKHLITATGQRVTLRCSPRSGDLSVYWYQQSLDQGLQFLIQYYNGEERAKGNILERFSAQQFPDLHSELNLSSLELGDSALYFCASSGWVGGGGNTEAFFGQGTRLTVV.

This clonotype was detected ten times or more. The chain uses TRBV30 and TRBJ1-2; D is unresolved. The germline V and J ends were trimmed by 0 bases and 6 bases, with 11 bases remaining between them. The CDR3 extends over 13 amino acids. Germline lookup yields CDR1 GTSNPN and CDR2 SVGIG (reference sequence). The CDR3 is CAWSVGWADGYTF. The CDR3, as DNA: TGTGCCTGGAGTGTCGGTTGGGCTGATGGCTACACCTTC.

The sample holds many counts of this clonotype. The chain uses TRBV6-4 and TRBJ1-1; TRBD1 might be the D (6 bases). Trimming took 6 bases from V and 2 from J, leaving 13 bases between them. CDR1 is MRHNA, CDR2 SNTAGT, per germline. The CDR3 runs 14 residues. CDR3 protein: CASSREGGNTEAFF. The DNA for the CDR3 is TGTGCCAGCAGCCGGGAGGGGGGTAACACTGAAGCTTTCTTT.

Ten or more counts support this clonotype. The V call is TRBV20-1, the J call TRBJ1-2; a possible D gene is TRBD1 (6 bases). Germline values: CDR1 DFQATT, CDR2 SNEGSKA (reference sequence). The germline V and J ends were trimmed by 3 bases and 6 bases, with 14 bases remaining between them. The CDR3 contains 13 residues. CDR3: CSARNREKDGYTF. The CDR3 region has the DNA TGCAGTGCTAGGAACAGGGAAAAGGATGGCTACACCTTC.

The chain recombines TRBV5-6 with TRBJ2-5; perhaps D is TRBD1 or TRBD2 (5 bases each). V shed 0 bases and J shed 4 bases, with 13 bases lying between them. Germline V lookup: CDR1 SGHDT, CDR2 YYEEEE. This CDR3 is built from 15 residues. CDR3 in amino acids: CASSLVGEVGETQYF. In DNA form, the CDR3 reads TGTGCCAGCAGCTTGGTGGGGGAAGTCGGAGAGACCCAGTACTTC.

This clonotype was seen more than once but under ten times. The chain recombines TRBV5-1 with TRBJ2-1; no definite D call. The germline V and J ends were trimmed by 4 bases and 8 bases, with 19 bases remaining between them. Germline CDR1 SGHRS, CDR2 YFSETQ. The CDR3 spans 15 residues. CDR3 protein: CASSPPSLGAYEQFF. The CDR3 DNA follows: TGCGCCAGCAGCCCCCCAAGCCTCGGAGCCTATGAGCAGTTCTTC.

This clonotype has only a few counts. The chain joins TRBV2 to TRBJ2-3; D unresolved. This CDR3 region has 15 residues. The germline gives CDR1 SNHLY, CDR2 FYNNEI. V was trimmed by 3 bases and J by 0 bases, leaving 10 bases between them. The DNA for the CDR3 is TGTGCCAGCAGTGACAACCGGGCTAGCACAGATACGCAGTATTTT. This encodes CASSDNRASTDTQYF.

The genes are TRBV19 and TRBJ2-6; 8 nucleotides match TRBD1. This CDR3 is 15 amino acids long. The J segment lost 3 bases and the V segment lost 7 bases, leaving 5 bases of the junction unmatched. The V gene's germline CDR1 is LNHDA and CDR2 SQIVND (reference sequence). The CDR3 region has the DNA TGTGCCAGTACTAACAGGGGGTATGGGGCCAACGTCCTGACTTTC. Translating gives CASTNRGYGANVLTF.

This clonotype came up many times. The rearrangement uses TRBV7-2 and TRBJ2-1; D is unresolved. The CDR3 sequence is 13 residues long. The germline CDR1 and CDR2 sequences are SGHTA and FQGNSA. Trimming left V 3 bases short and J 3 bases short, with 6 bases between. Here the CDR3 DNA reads TGTGCCAGCAGCTTGAGAGTCTACAATGAGCAGTTCTTC. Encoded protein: CASSLRVYNEQFF. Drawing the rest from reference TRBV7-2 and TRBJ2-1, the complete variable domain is GAGVSQSPSNKVTEKGKDVELRCDPISGHTALYWYRQSLGQGLEFLIYFQGNSAPDKSGLPSDRFSAERTGGSVSTLTIQRTQQEDSAVYLCASSLRVYNEQFFGPGTRLTVL.

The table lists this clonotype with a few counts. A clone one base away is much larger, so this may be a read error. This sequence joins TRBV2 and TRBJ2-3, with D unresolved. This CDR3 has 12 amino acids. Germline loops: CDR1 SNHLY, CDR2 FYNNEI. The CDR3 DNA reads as TGTGCCATCCTAAAGGGTACAGATACGCAGTGTTTT. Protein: CAILKGTDTQCF.

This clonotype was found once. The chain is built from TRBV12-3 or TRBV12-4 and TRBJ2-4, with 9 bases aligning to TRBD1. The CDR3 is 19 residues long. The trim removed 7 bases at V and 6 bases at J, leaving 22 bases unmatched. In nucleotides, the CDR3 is TGTGCCAGCACCTCGGCCTCCTACAGGGGGCGACGAGTCGGAAACATTCAGTACTTC. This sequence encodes CASTSASYRGRRVGNIQYF.

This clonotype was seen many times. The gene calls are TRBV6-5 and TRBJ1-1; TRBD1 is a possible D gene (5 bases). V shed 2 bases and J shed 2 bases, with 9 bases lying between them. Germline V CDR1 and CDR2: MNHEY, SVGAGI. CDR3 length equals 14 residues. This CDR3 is CASSYRRGNTEAFF. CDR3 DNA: TGTGCCAGCAGTTACCGGAGGGGCAACACTGAAGCTTTCTTT.

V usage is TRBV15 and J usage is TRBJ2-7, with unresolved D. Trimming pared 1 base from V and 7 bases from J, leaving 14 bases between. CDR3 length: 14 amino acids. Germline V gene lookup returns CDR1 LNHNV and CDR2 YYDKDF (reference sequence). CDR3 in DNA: TGTGCCACCAGCAGAGGTAGGGTGGTTCGGGAGCAGTACTTC. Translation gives CATSRGRVVREQYF.

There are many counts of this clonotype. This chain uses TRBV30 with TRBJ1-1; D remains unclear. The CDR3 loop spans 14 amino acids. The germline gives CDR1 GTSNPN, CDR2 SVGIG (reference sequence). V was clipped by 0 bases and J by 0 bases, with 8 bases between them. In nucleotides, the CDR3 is TGTGCCTGGAGTGTATCACAATTGAACACTGAAGCTTTCTTT. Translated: CAWSVSQLNTEAFF. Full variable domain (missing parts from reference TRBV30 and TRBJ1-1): SQTIHQWPATLVQPVGSPLSLECTVEGTSNPNLYWYRQAAGRGLQLLFYSVGIGQISSEVPQNLSASRPQDRQFILSSKKLLLSDSGFYLCAWSVSQLNTEAFFGQGTRLTVV.

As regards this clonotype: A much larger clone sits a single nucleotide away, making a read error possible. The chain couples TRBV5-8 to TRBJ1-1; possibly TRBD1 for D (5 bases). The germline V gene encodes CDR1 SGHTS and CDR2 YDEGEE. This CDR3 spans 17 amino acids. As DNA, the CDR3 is TGTGTCAGCAGCCATGAACGGCGGGAGGGACGAGGCACTGAAGCTTTCTTT. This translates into CVSSHERREGRGTEAFF.

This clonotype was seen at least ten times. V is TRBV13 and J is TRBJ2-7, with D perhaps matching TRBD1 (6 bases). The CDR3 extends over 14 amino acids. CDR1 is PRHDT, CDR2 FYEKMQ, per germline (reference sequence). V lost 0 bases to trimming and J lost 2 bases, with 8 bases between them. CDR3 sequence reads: CASSLGRTAYEQYV. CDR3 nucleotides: TGTGCCAGCAGCTTAGGGCGGACAGCCTACGAGCAGTACGTC.

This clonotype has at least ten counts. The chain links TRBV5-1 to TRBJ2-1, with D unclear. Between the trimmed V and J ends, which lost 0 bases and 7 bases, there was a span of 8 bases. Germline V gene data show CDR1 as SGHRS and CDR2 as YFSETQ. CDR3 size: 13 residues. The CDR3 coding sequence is TGCGCCAGCAGCTTGGAAGGAATAAATGAGCAGTTCTTC. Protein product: CASSLEGINEQFF.

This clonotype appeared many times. Here the CDR3 reads CASSPTSGGPLGKNIQYF. The CDR3 bases are TGTGCCAGCAGCCCGACTAGCGGGGGGCCCCTGGGCAAAAACATTCAGTACTTC. This chain joins TRBV6-2 or TRBV6-3 and TRBJ2-4; TRBD2 matches 13 bases. Germline V gene data show CDR1 as MNHEY and CDR2 as SVGEGT. The CDR3 has 18 amino acids. V shed 6 bases, J shed 3 bases, and the junction held 11 bases outside the gene matches.

The chain's CDR3 is CASSLVDRAVGELFF. The CDR3 DNA is TGTGCCAGCAGCTTGGTTGACAGGGCAGTCGGGGAGCTGTTTTTT. This chain joins TRBV5-5 and TRBJ2-2; 7 bases are shared with TRBD1. The ends lost 0 bases at V and 7 bases at J; junction bases unmatched: 6. There are 15 residues in the CDR3. Germline-derived CDR1 and CDR2 are SGHKS and YYEKEE (reference sequence).